Given below is one T cell receptor (beta chain) in context. The sample is drawn from a study of cytomegalovirus exposure and HLA in healthy donors. PCR employed 60 Vbeta and 13 Jbeta primers. Profiling relied on immunoSEQ multiplex PCR, and the TCRdb table lists in-frame clones only, not all of them. The sample shows some 130,000 clones, around 76% of them seen only once. The CDR3 consists of 13 residues. Germline CDR1 and CDR2: LNHDA and SQIVND (reference sequence). The V gene end was trimmed by 6 bases and the J gene end by 6 bases; junction bases not matched to a gene: 4. The sequence was obtained from a woman aged 45-65 years in good health and CMV-seronegative. The material sequenced was PBMCs. The chain is built from TRBV19 and TRBJ1-5; TRBD1 matches 8 bases. CDR3 sequence reads: CASRAGGFQPQHF. The CDR3 nucleotides are TGTGCCAGTAGGGCAGGGGGCTTTCAGCCCCAGCATTTT.